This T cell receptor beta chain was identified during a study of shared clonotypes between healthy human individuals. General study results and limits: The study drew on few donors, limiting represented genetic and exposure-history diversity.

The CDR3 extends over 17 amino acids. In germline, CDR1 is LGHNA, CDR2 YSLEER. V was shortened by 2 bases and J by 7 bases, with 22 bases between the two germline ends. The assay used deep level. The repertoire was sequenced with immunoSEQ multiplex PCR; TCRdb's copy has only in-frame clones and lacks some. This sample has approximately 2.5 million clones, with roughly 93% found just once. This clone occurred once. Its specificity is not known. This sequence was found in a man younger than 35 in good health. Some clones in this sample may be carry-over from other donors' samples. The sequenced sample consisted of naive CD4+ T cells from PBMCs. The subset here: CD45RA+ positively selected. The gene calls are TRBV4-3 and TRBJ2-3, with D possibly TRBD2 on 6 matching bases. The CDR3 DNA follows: TGCGCCAGCAGCCAAACCATACTAGCAACCAGCCGGAATACGCAGTATTTT. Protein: CASSQTILATSRNTQYF.